One sample yielded the 16 T cell receptor beta chains listed below, sequenced in a study of identical twins. Each CDR3 protein gets one entry after TCRdb re-called the 5' RACE reads with MiXCR. This table holds fewer than 550,000 distinct CDR3 sequences, 13% to 15% found once. The sample also formed part of further work on yellow fever vaccine responses in identical twins.

Sequenced sample: CD4+ T cells sorted from blood. These receptors were taken from a woman between 18 and 29 years old in good health.

This clonotype has a count of ten or more. The chain joins TRBV27 to TRBJ2-1, with 12 bases lining up with TRBD2. V was pared by 6 bases and J by 1 base, with 19 bases of the junction left unmatched. This CDR3 spans 21 amino acids. Germline V gene data show CDR1 as MNHEY and CDR2 as SMNVEV (reference sequence). The CDR3 protein is CASSPREGSSLAGGSYNEQFF. The CDR3 coding sequence is TGTGCCAGCAGCCCCCGGGAGGGGTCCTCCCTAGCGGGAGGGTCCTACAATGAGCAGTTCTTC.

Only a few counts were recorded for this clonotype. The CDR3 here is CATSGRLAGNSYNEQFF. DNA for the CDR3: TGTGCCACCAGTGGACGACTAGCGGGTAACTCCTACAATGAGCAGTTCTTC. The V call is TRBV24-1, the J call TRBJ2-1; 10 bases agree with TRBD2. The V gene's germline CDR1 is KGHDR and CDR2 SFDVKD. The CDR3 sequence is 17 residues long. V lost 5 bases and J lost 0; bases outside the gene matches: 6.

This clonotype came up a few times. This sequence joins TRBV3-1 and TRBJ1-2; 7 nucleotides line up with TRBD1. Germline CDR1 and CDR2: LGHDT and YNNKEL (reference sequence). The CDR3 has 13 residues. With V trimmed by 7 bases and J by 6 bases, 8 bases remained unmatched. CDR3 sequence: CASNQGGRDGYTF. The CDR3 nucleotides read TGTGCCAGCAACCAGGGGGGGCGCGATGGCTACACCTTC.

This clonotype was observed a handful of times. V gene TRBV14 combines with J gene TRBJ2-7; unclear D gene. Germline lookup yields CDR1 SGHDN and CDR2 FVKESK. V lost 0 bases and J 12 bases, leaving 12 bases between the germline ends. The CDR3 is 12 amino acids. The CDR3 reads CASSQDLGNAYF. The CDR3 DNA is TGTGCCAGCAGCCAAGATCTGGGAAACGCGTACTTC.

The V call is TRBV5-5, the J call TRBJ2-3; tentative D call: TRBD1 (5 bases). The CDR3 totals 16 residues. Trimming removed 7 bases at V and 0 bases at J, with 18 bases between. Germline CDR1 is SGHKS and CDR2 is YYEKEE (reference sequence). CDR3 loop: CASGPGHAGSTDTQYF. CDR3 DNA: TGTGCCAGCGGCCCTGGACACGCTGGGAGCACAGATACGCAGTATTTT. Combining the CDR3 with reference TRBV5-5 and TRBJ2-3 gives the whole variable domain DAGVTQSPTHLIKTRGQQVTLRCSPISGHKSVSWYQQVLGQGPQFIFQYYEKEERGRGNFPDRFSARQFPNYSSELNVNALLLGDSALYLCASGPGHAGSTDTQYFGPGTRLTVL.

This rearrangement joins TRBV7-2 to TRBJ2-1, with D possibly TRBD1 on 6 matching bases. This CDR3 is built from 13 residues. CDR1 and CDR2 (germline): SGHTA, FQGNSA. The V gene lost 1 base and the J gene lost 10 bases, with 11 bases spanning the gap. The CDR3 nucleotides read TGTGCCAGCAGCTTAGGGAGCGGACAGGAGCAGTTCTTC. As protein: CASSLGSGQEQFF.

This rearrangement joins TRBV28 to TRBJ1-4; a weak D match, TRBD1 (6 bases). V gave up 4 bases and J gave up 8 bases, with 17 bases separating them. The CDR3 has 15 residues. Germline CDR1 is MDHEN and CDR2 is SYDVKM. The CDR3 protein is CASSSGAGRLEKLFF. The DNA of the CDR3 is TGTGCCAGCAGTTCAGGGGCCGGTCGTTTGGAAAAACTGTTTTTT.

This chain joins TRBV30 and TRBJ2-5; D is possibly TRBD1 (6 bases). The CDR3 is made up of 13 amino acids. Germline assignment: CDR1 GTSNPN and CDR2 SVGIG (reference sequence). V shed 1 base and J shed 5 bases, with 11 bases lying between them. The CDR3: CAWSATGMETQYF. The CDR3 DNA follows: TGTGCCTGGAGTGCCACAGGGATGGAGACCCAGTACTTC.

The V and J genes are TRBV12-5 and TRBJ1-2, with 7 positions matching TRBD1. The germline CDR1 and CDR2 sequences are LGHNT and FRNRAP. CDR3 length: 17 residues. Trimming at V came to 5 bases and at J to 4 bases, leaving 16 bases not matched to a gene. CDR3 residues: CASGITTGVKVSYGYTF. CDR3 bases: TGTGCTAGTGGTATCACCACAGGGGTGAAGGTTAGCTATGGCTACACCTTC.

Written as DNA, the CDR3 is TGTGCCAGCAGCCCGACAGGGGGAGCGAGCACCGGGGAGCTGTTTTTT. Its translation is CASSPTGGASTGELFF. The chain is built from TRBV14 and TRBJ2-2; 9 bases map to TRBD1. CDR3 length equals 16 residues. From germline, CDR1 is SGHDN and CDR2 FVKESK. With 4 bases clipped from V and 4 bases from J, the junction kept 7 bases outside the gene matches.

This chain links TRBV6-5 with TRBJ2-7; 9 bases match TRBD1. The trim removed 2 bases at V and 1 base at J, leaving 3 bases unmatched. The CDR3 has 15 amino acids. Germline lookup yields CDR1 MNHEY and CDR2 SVGAGI. The CDR3 coding sequence is TGTGCCAGCAGTTACGACAGGGGGGAGTCCTACGAGCAGTACTTC. Amino acids: CASSYDRGESYEQYF.

The chain has TRBV9 and TRBJ2-5; D is perhaps TRBD2 (6 bases). Trimming cost V 5 bases and J 4 bases, with 21 bases left between them. CDR1 and CDR2 from the germline V gene are SGDLS and YYNGEE. The CDR3 consists of 16 residues. CDR3 in amino acids: CASSSLPGPEGETQYF. In nucleotides, the CDR3 is TGTGCCAGCAGTTCCCTCCCGGGCCCGGAGGGAGAGACCCAGTACTTC.

The V gene is TRBV7-2, the J gene TRBJ1-6; a possible D gene is TRBD1 (6 bases). Trimming stripped 1 base from V and 11 bases from J, with 18 bases between. This CDR3 region has 16 residues. Germline lookup yields CDR1 SGHTA and CDR2 FQGNSA. The CDR3 bases are TGTGCCAGCAGCTTAGAGGCTCCGGCCGGGGGGCCACCCCTCCACTTT. Translating it yields CASSLEAPAGGPPLHF.

This clonotype was recorded many times. The V and J genes are TRBV7-3 and TRBJ2-5; no clear D gene. The V and J ends lost 3 bases and 1 base respectively, with 9 bases between them. This CDR3 is built from 14 residues. Germline V gives CDR1 SGHTA, CDR2 FQGTGA. This CDR3 is CASSFSPIQETQYF. The CDR3 region has the DNA TGTGCCAGCAGCTTCTCCCCCATCCAAGAGACCCAGTACTTC.

This clonotype is termed medium-sized. V and J are TRBV11-2 and TRBJ2-1; D remains unclear. Germline-derived CDR1 and CDR2 are SGHAT and FQNNGV. The CDR3 has 15 amino acids. Trimming cost V 3 bases and J 0 bases, with 9 bases left between them. CDR3 sequence (DNA): TGTGCCAGCAGCTTGGATCCCAGCTCCTACAATGAGCAGTTCTTC. It yields the protein CASSLDPSSYNEQFF. The whole variable domain, filled in from reference TRBV11-2 and TRBJ2-1, reads EAGVAQSPRYKIIEKRQSVAFWCNPISGHATLYWYQQILGQGPKLLIQFQNNGVVDDSQLPKDRFSAERLKGVDSTLKIQPAKLEDSAVYLCASSLDPSSYNEQFFGPGTRLTVL.

This clonotype was seen only a few times. The chain couples TRBV3-1 to TRBJ2-1; the match to TRBD2 covers 8 bases. This CDR3 has 16 amino acids. Germline CDR1 is LGHDT and CDR2 is YNNKEL (reference sequence). With 4 bases clipped from V and 3 bases from J, the junction kept 8 bases outside the gene matches. The CDR3 DNA sequence: TGTGCCAGCAGCCTCTTGGCGGGGGGAAACTACAATGAGCAGTTCTTC. Its protein is CASSLLAGGNYNEQFF.